This TCR beta chain was sequenced for a study of Ad26.COV2.S vaccination and SARS-CoV-2 variants. Across the whole study: Intramuscularly, Ad26.COV2.S was given either once or twice, 56 days apart. Broader study findings: Recipients of either vaccine or placebo displayed similar breadth of non-spike TCRs. Reportedly, after vaccination the spike-specific CD8+ and CD4+ T cell responses displayed substantial breadth.

Repertoires were generated with immunoSEQ multiplex PCR, while TCRdb's copy carries only in-frame clones and drops some. The table shows roughly 250,000 clones, with around 90% occurring only once. Notes on this clone: Its antigen is not known.

V dropped 6 bases and J dropped 2; count of bases not matched to a gene: 8. The germline gives CDR1 MNHEY, CDR2 SMNVEV (reference sequence). The CDR3 has 15 amino acids. Treatment meaning: around 19 received Ad26.COV2.S at low or high dose, single or two shots; 5 received placebo; per-sample allocation not given. Sampling was done on day 63 after the first vaccine or placebo injection. A Boston adult aged 18-55 years was the donor. The V gene is TRBV27, the J gene TRBJ2-3; 7 bases align to TRBD1. This sample comprised peripheral blood, obtained in a trial of Ad26.COV2.S vaccine versus placebo. The TCR sequence derives from a person aged 18-60 years who received the Ad26.COV2.S COVID-19 vaccine or a placebo. In nucleotides, the CDR3 is TGTGCCAGCAGAATGACAGGGTGGGACACAGATACGCAGTATTTT. As protein: CASRMTGWDTDTQYF.